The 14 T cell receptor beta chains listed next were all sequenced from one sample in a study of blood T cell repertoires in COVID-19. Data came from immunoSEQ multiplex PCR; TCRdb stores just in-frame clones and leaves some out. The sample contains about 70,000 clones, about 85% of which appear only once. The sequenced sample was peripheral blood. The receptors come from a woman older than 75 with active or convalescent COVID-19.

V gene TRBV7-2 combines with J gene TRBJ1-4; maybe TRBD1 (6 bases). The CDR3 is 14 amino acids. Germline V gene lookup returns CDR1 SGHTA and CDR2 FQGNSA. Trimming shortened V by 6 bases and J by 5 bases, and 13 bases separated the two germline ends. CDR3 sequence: CASSLQRGNEKLFF. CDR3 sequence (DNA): TGTGCCAGCAGTTTGCAGAGGGGGAATGAAAAACTGTTTTTT. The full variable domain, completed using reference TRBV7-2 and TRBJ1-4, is GAGVSQSPSNKVTEKGKDVELRCDPISGHTALYWYRQSLGQGLEFLIYFQGNSAPDKSGLPSDRFSAERTGGSVSTLTIQRTQQEDSAVYLCASSLQRGNEKLFFGSGTQLSVL.

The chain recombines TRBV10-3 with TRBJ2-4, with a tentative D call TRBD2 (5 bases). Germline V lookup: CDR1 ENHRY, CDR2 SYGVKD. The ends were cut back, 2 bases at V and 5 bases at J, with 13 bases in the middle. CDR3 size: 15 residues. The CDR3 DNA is TGTGCCATCAGTGAGAGAGGGAATCGTGAAAACATTCAGTACTTC. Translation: CAISERGNRENIQYF.

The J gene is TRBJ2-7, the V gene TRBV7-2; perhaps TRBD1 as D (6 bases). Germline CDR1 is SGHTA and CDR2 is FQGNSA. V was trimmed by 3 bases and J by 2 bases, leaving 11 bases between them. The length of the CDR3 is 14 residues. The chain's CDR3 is CASSFGGSAYEQYF. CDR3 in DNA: TGTGCCAGCAGCTTTGGGGGCTCCGCCTACGAGCAGTACTTC.

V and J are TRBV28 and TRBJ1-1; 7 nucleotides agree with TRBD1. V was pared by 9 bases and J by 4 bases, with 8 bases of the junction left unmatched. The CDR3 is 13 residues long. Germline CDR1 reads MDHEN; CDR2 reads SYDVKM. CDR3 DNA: TGTGCCAGTACAGGGGTTTGGGGCACTGAAGCTTTCTTT. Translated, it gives CASTGVWGTEAFF. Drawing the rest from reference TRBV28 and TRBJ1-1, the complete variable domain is DVKVTQSSRYLVKRTGEKVFLECVQDMDHENMFWYRQDPGLGLRLIYFSYDVKMKEKGDIPEGYSVSREKKERFSLILESASTNQTSMYLCASTGVWGTEAFFGQGTRLTVV.

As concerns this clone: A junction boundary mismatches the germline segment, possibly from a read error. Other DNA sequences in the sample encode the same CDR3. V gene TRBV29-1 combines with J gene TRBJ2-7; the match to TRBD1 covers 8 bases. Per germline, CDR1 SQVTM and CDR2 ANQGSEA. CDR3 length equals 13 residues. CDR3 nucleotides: TGCAGCGTAGAAGGACAGGGCACCTACGAGCAGTACTTC. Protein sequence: CSVEGQGTYEQYF.

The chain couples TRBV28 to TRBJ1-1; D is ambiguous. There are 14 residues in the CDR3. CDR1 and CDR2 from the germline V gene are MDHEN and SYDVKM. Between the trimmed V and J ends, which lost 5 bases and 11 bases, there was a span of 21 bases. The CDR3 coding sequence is TGTGCCAGCAGTCCCCAGCGGCCTGATGATGTCGCTTTCTTT. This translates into CASSPQRPDDVAFF.

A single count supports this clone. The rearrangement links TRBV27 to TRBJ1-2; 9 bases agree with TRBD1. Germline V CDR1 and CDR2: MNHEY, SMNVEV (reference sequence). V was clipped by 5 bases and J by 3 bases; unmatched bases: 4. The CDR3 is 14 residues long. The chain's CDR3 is CASSPDRGYYGYTF. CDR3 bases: TGTGCCAGCAGTCCGGACAGGGGTTACTATGGCTACACCTTC.

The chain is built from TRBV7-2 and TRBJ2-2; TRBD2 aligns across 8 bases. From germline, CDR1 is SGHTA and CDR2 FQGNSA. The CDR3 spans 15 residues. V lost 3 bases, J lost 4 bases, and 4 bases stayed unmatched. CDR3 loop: CASSFLSGGTGELFF. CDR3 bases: TGTGCCAGCAGCTTCTTAAGCGGGGGCACCGGGGAGCTGTTTTTT.

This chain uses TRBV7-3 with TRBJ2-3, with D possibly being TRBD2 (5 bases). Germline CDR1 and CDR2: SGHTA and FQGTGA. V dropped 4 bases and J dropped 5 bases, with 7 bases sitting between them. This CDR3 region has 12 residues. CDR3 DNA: TGTGCCAGCAGCTCAAGCGGAGATACGCAGTATTTT. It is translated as CASSSSGDTQYF.

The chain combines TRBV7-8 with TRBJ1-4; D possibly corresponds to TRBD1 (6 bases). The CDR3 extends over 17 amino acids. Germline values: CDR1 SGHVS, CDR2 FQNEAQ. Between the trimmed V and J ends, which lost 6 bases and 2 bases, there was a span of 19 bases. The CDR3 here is CASRDAGTYYTNEKLFF. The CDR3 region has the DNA TGTGCCAGCAGAGACGCCGGGACATATTACACTAATGAAAAACTGTTTTTT.

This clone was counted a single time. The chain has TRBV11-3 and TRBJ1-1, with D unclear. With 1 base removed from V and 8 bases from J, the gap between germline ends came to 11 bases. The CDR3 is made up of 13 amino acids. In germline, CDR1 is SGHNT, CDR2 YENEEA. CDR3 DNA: TGTGCCAGCAGCTTAGGAGGGCAGAGGGAAGCTTTCTTT. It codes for CASSLGGQREAFF. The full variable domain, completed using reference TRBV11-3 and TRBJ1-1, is EAGVVQSPRYKIIEKKQPVAFWCNPISGHNTLYWYLQNLGQGPELLIRYENEEAVDDSQLPKDRFSAERLKGVDSTLKIQPAELGDSAVYLCASSLGGQREAFFGQGTRLTVV.

CDR3 in DNA: TGTGCCAGCAGTTTAGGACAGGGGCCCGGGGAGCTGTTTTTT. Its translation: CASSLGQGPGELFF. V is TRBV6-5 and J is TRBJ2-2; TRBD1 matches 9 bases. This CDR3 contains 14 residues. Trimming removed 4 bases from V and 6 bases from J; junction bases left unmatched: 3. Germline V lookup: CDR1 MNHEY, CDR2 SVGAGI.

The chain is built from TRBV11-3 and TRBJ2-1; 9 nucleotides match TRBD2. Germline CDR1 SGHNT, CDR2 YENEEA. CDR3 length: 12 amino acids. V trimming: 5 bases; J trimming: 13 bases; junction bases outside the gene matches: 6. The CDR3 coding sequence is TGTGCCAGCAGCATAAGCGGGGGGCTTCAGTTCTTC. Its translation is CASSISGGLQFF.

In DNA, the CDR3 is TGTGCCAGCAGCTTATCACACCCTGGGCGGGGCACAGATACGCAGTATTTT. The encoded protein is CASSLSHPGRGTDTQYF. The chain uses TRBV7-2 and TRBJ2-3, with D perhaps matching TRBD2 (5 bases). Trimming pared 2 bases from V and 1 base from J, leaving 16 bases between. The length of the CDR3 is 17 residues. The germline V gene encodes CDR1 SGHTA and CDR2 FQGNSA.